This paragraph covers one T cell receptor (beta chain) sequence. Antigen: not known. Some clones are missing from TCRdb's copy, which holds only in-frame ones; the method was immunoSEQ multiplex PCR. The table includes tens of thousands of clones, about nine tenths detected once. The data were taken from a study of OX40 agonist ivuxolimab in advanced cancers. Study-level background: Partial responses, seen in three patients, involved one hepatocellular carcinoma and two cutaneous melanomas.

Study-wide results and caveats: The average count of expanded clones was higher among CD8+ T cells than among CD4+.

The sequenced sample was CD4+ or CD8+ T cells sorted from blood, obtained in a trial of the OX40 agonist ivuxolimab. This receptor was identified in an adult with an advanced solid tumor such as melanoma, head and neck, liver or kidney cancer.

The CDR3 region has the DNA TGTGCCAGCTCTACCCCGGGACCAGGGGCTGAAAAACTGTTTTTT. Encoded protein: CASSTPGPGAEKLFF. The rearrangement joins TRBV18 to TRBJ1-4; a possible D gene is TRBD1 (6 bases). V lost 6 bases and J 7 bases, leaving 18 bases between the germline ends. Germline-derived CDR1 and CDR2 are KGHSH and LQKENI. This CDR3 is built from 15 residues.